The 5 T cell receptor beta chains below all came from one sample that was sequenced in a study of blood T cell repertoires in COVID-19. Sequencing was performed with immunoSEQ multiplex PCR; in TCRdb, only in-frame clones are kept and a portion is missing. The table includes under 200,000 clones, more than 80% detected once. Sequenced: peripheral blood. These TCRs come from a man aged 50-60 years with acute or convalescent COVID-19.

A single count supports this clone. The chain employs TRBV28 and TRBJ2-3, with 11 bases lining up with TRBD1. CDR1 is MDHEN, CDR2 SYDVKM, per germline. The V gene end was trimmed by 3 bases and the J gene end by 3 bases; junction bases not matched to a gene: 5. This CDR3 region has 16 residues. The CDR3 loop reads CASSFLGTGGTDTQYF. The CDR3 DNA follows: TGTGCCAGCAGTTTCCTTGGGACAGGGGGAACAGATACGCAGTATTTT.

The chain combines TRBV27 with TRBJ1-5, with D perhaps matching TRBD1 (6 bases). V was trimmed by 2 bases and J by 5 bases, leaving 16 bases between them. Looked up from germline, CDR1 is MNHEY and CDR2 is SMNVEV (reference sequence). This CDR3 is built from 16 residues. CDR3 nucleotides: TGTGCCAGCAGTTTAGTCTCGGGGGGCGCTGATCAGCCCCAGCATTTT. This sequence encodes CASSLVSGGADQPQHF.

V is TRBV15 and J is TRBJ2-2, with a possible D match to TRBD2 (5 bases). Trimming took 1 base from V and 8 from J, leaving 8 bases between them. Germline V gene sequence: CDR1 LNHNV, CDR2 YYDKDF (reference sequence). CDR3 size: 13 residues. CDR3 loop: CATSRGTGGELFF. The CDR3 DNA reads as TGTGCCACCAGCAGAGGCACGGGGGGGGAGCTGTTTTTT. Variable domain in full (rest from reference TRBV15 and TRBJ2-2): DAMVIQNPRYQVTQFGKPVTLSCSQTLNHNVMYWYQQKSSQAPKLLFHYYDKDFNNEADTPDNFQSRRPNTSFCFLDIRSPGLGDTAMYLCATSRGTGGELFFGEGSRLTVL.

The V gene is TRBV10-3, the J gene TRBJ2-7; D gene unclear. The CDR3 runs 12 residues. V lost 3 bases and J 5 bases, leaving 8 bases between the germline ends. The germline V gene encodes CDR1 ENHRY and CDR2 SYGVKD. The CDR3: CAISDEVHEQYV. The CDR3 DNA reads TGTGCCATCAGTGATGAGGTCCACGAGCAGTACGTC.

CDR3 bases: TGTGCCAGTAGCCATCAGGGGGACCCCACCGGGGAGCTGTTTTTT. Protein: CASSHQGDPTGELFF. This rearrangement joins TRBV19 to TRBJ2-2; 7 bases line up with TRBD1. Germline CDR1 is LNHDA and CDR2 is SQIVND (reference sequence). V shed 6 bases and J 4 bases; nucleotides not matched to a gene: 8. The CDR3 sequence is 15 residues long. Full variable domain (rest looked up from reference TRBV19 and TRBJ2-2): DGGITQSPKYLFRKEGQNVTLSCEQNLNHDAMYWYRQDPGQGLRLIYYSQIVNDFQKGDIAEGYSVSREKKESFPLTVTSAQKNPTAFYLCASSHQGDPTGELFFGEGSRLTVL.